A single sample gave rise to the 27 T cell receptor beta chains below, sequenced in a study of radiation and T cells in renal cell carcinoma. Assay used: immunoSEQ multiplex PCR; TCRdb lists only in-frame clones, some missing. Among 4,000 to 6,500 clones, around 50% were seen once, and the ten largest hold 53%. The treatment here: 15 Gy SBRT to primary tumor, nephrectomy 4 weeks later. The specimen comprised tumor tissue, sampled from a patient whose treatment included radiotherapy and nephrectomy. The receptor set was obtained from a man in his sixties with renal cell carcinoma.

This clone was seen a few times. The chain joins TRBV27 to TRBJ1-2; 8 bases map to TRBD1. The J segment lost 6 bases and the V segment lost 5 bases, leaving 14 bases of the junction unmatched. This CDR3 has 16 residues. Germline CDR1 reads MNHEY; CDR2 reads SMNVEV (reference sequence). The CDR3 sequence is CASSPIPGTGANGYTF. CDR3 nucleotides: TGTGCCAGCAGTCCTATCCCGGGGACAGGAGCAAATGGCTACACCTTC.

Details on this clone: Other DNA sequences in this sample translate to the same CDR3. This chain links TRBV5-4 with TRBJ2-7, with TRBD2 matching 7 bases. V was clipped by 0 bases and J by 2 bases; unmatched bases: 5. The CDR3 totals 15 residues. Germline V gene sequence: CDR1 SGHNT, CDR2 YYREEE (reference sequence). The DNA for the CDR3 is TGTGCCAGCAGCTTGGTTGCCAGCGGGGCCTACGAGCAGTACTTC. It is translated as CASSLVASGAYEQYF.

This clone was counted between two and nine times. This sequence joins TRBV27 and TRBJ2-7; TRBD1 matches at 7 bases. Germline V lookup: CDR1 MNHEY, CDR2 SMNVEV (reference sequence). CDR3 length: 13 amino acids. The junction had 5 bases not matched to a gene; V was cut back by 6 bases and J by 3 bases. CDR3 region: CASRRQGSYEQYF. The CDR3, as DNA: TGTGCCAGCAGGAGACAGGGAAGCTACGAGCAGTACTTC.

This clone was counted a few times. This chain connects TRBV7-2 to TRBJ1-3; D gene unclear. The CDR3 runs to 17 residues. CDR1 is SGHTA and CDR2 is FQGNSA in the germline V gene. V lost 7 bases to trimming and J lost 4 bases, with 23 bases between them. The CDR3 DNA sequence: TGTGCCAGCATCTATAGGCGGGGTGCTGGCCCCGGAAACACCATATATTTT. Its protein product is CASIYRRGAGPGNTIYF.

There are a few counts of this clone. This chain's CDR3 is CASNLNTEAFF. For the CDR3, the DNA is TGTGCCAGTAATCTGAACACTGAAGCTTTCTTT. This rearrangement joins TRBV19 to TRBJ1-1; D uncertain. This CDR3 comprises 11 residues. Germline V gene data show CDR1 as LNHDA and CDR2 as SQIVND (reference sequence). Trimming took off 7 bases at V and 0 bases at J, with 3 bases between the two ends.

By its share, this clone is medium-sized. The CDR3 here is CASSFGTDPSGANVLTF. CDR3 in DNA: TGCGCCAGCTCGTTCGGGACGGACCCTTCTGGGGCCAACGTCCTGACTTTC. The rearrangement uses TRBV5-1 and TRBJ2-6; possibly TRBD1 or TRBD2 for D (5 bases each). V was cut by 7 bases and J by 1 base, with 18 bases left in between. Germline V CDR1 and CDR2: SGHRS, YFSETQ. The CDR3 runs 17 residues.

This clone was found a few times. The CDR3 region is CASSRQGSTEAFF. The CDR3 DNA reads as TGCGCCAGCAGCCGACAGGGATCCACTGAAGCTTTCTTT. The V call is TRBV5-1, the J call TRBJ1-1, with 7 nucleotides matching TRBD1. Germline lookup yields CDR1 SGHRS and CDR2 YFSETQ. J gave up 4 bases and V 4 bases, and 4 bases lay outside the gene matches. The CDR3 has 13 amino acids.

This clone appeared once. The chain uses TRBV5-6 and TRBJ1-1; 7 bases map to TRBD1. J was trimmed by 6 bases and V by 7 bases; bases with no gene match: 12. CDR1 and CDR2 (germline): SGHDT, YYEEEE. The CDR3 covers 14 residues. CDR3 bases: TGTGCCAGCTCGAGCCGAGACAGGGTCCCTGAAGCTTTCTTT. It yields the protein CASSSRDRVPEAFF.

The genes are TRBV4-2 and TRBJ2-6; 11 bases fit TRBD1. V lost 3 bases, J lost 0 bases, and 16 bases stayed unmatched. The CDR3 consists of 22 residues. CDR1 and CDR2 (germline): LGHNA, YNFKEQ. The CDR3 spells CASSHSRPGQGAFLSGANVLTF. DNA of the CDR3: TGTGCCAGCAGCCACAGTAGACCAGGACAGGGGGCTTTCCTCTCTGGGGCCAACGTCCTGACTTTC.

Only a few counts were recorded for this clone. The chain links TRBV7-9 to TRBJ2-7; D unclear. The CDR3 spans 13 residues. Germline V lookup: CDR1 SEHNR, CDR2 FQNEAQ (reference sequence). The V gene lost 5 bases and the J gene lost 5 bases, with 13 bases spanning the gap. CDR3 DNA: TGTGCCAGCAGCCTCCCCGGACGACACGAGCAGTACTTC. Translation gives CASSLPGRHEQYF.

This clone came up a few times. The V call is TRBV11-2, the J call TRBJ2-7, with D perhaps matching TRBD2 (5 bases). The germline V gene encodes CDR1 SGHAT and CDR2 FQNNGV. This CDR3 has 15 amino acids. Between the trimmed V and J ends, which lost 5 bases and 1 base, there was a span of 15 bases. This chain's CDR3 is CASSGSKGASYEQYF. In DNA form, the CDR3 reads TGTGCCAGCAGCGGCTCCAAGGGAGCGTCCTACGAGCAGTACTTC.

This clone was found a few times. This chain uses TRBV2 with TRBJ2-4; 9 positions match TRBD1. V dropped 4 bases and J dropped 14; count of bases not matched to a gene: 3. In germline, CDR1 is SNHLY, CDR2 FYNNEI. The CDR3 runs to 11 residues. The CDR3 DNA reads TGTGCCAGCAGTGGGGGGACAGGGAAGTACTTC. Its translation: CASSGGTGKYF. Full variable domain (missing parts from reference TRBV2 and TRBJ2-4): EPEVTQTPSHQVTQMGQEVILRCVPISNHLYFYWYRQILGQKVEFLVSFYNNEISEKSEIFDDQFSVERPDGSNFTLKIRSTKLEDSAMYFCASSGGTGKYFGAGTRLSVL.

This clone showed up just once. This chain joins TRBV7-2 and TRBJ1-1; weak D call: TRBD1 (6 bases). Trimming shortened V by 8 bases and J by 5 bases, and 15 bases separated the two germline ends. CDR1 is SGHTA and CDR2 is FQGNSA in the germline V gene. The CDR3 loop spans 13 amino acids. The CDR3 region has the DNA TGTGCCAGCGCAGGGGCAGGGCGTACTGAAGCTTTCTTT. Its translation: CASAGAGRTEAFF. Based on the CDR3 plus reference TRBV7-2 and TRBJ1-1, the full variable domain is GAGVSQSPSNKVTEKGKDVELRCDPISGHTALYWYRQSLGQGLEFLIYFQGNSAPDKSGLPSDRFSAERTGGSVSTLTIQRTQQEDSAVYLCASAGAGRTEAFFGQGTRLTVV.

This clone was recorded only once. J is TRBJ2-7 and V is TRBV25-1, with 9 bases matching TRBD2. With 6 bases clipped from V and 2 bases from J, the junction kept 8 bases outside the gene matches. The CDR3 is made up of 15 amino acids. CDR1 and CDR2 from the germline V gene are MGHDK and SYGVNS. The chain's CDR3 is CASSHSSGRTYEQYF. CDR3 bases: TGTGCCAGCAGCCACAGTAGCGGGAGAACCTACGAGCAGTACTTC.

The chain combines TRBV6-5 with TRBJ2-2; no clear D gene. The germline V gene encodes CDR1 MNHEY and CDR2 SVGAGI. The CDR3 length is 15 residues. The germline V and J ends were trimmed by 6 bases and 0 bases, with 11 bases remaining between them. CDR3 coding DNA: TGTGCCAGCAGAAAGACAACGACGAACACCGGGGAGCTGTTTTTT. Protein: CASRKTTTNTGELFF.

Written as DNA, the CDR3 is TGTGCCAGCAGCTTGAGGCCAGGACCGGCCCCCTACGAGCAGTACTTC. It is translated as CASSLRPGPAPYEQYF. The chain joins TRBV5-5 to TRBJ2-7; D gene uncertain. Trimming cost V 1 base and J 2 bases, with 16 bases left between them. The CDR3 extends over 16 amino acids. CDR1 and CDR2 (germline): SGHKS, YYEKEE (reference sequence).

V usage is TRBV11-2 and J usage is TRBJ2-1; D perhaps matches TRBD2 (6 bases). The V and J ends lost 6 bases and 4 bases respectively, with 16 bases between them. The CDR3 covers 15 residues. In germline, CDR1 is SGHAT, CDR2 FQNNGV. The DNA of the CDR3 is TGTGCCAGCAGACGGCCGGGACTCCGGTACAATGAGCAGTTCTTC. It codes for CASRRPGLRYNEQFF.

The chain combines TRBV6-1 with TRBJ2-7; tentatively, D is TRBD1 (5 bases). There are 13 residues in the CDR3. V lost 4 bases and J lost 3, with 10 bases in between. The germline gives CDR1 MNHNS, CDR2 SASEGT. CDR3 DNA: TGTGCCAGCAGTGCTGGACACTTCTACGAGCAGTACTTC. Translating it yields CASSAGHFYEQYF.

The V call is TRBV18, the J call TRBJ1-1, with D hard to call. This CDR3 contains 14 residues. Germline V gives CDR1 KGHSH, CDR2 LQKENI. V was cut by 1 base and J by 0 bases, with 6 bases left in between. CDR3 coding DNA: TGTGCCAGCTCACCACAGGGAGTGAACACTGAAGCTTTCTTT. This encodes CASSPQGVNTEAFF.

The V gene is TRBV27, the J gene TRBJ1-2, with D perhaps matching TRBD1 (5 bases). The length of the CDR3 is 14 residues. Per the germline V gene, CDR1 is MNHEY and CDR2 is SMNVEV (reference sequence). V shed 7 bases and J shed 1 base, with 13 bases lying between them. CDR3: CASKPGTFNYGYTF. In nucleotides, the CDR3 is TGTGCCAGCAAACCGGGGACTTTTAACTATGGCTACACCTTC.

Relative to its sample, this clone is medium-sized (0.01 to 0.1%). This chain joins TRBV4-1 and TRBJ1-2; D is perhaps TRBD1 (5 bases). The CDR3 totals 15 residues. The V gene lost 0 bases and the J gene lost 6 bases, with 14 bases spanning the gap. Germline V gene sequence: CDR1 MGHRA, CDR2 YSYEKL. The CDR3 DNA reads as TGCGCCAGCAGCCAAGAGGAGGGACGAGTTAATGGCTACACCTTC. Residues: CASSQEEGRVNGYTF.

In DNA form, the CDR3 reads TGTGCCAGCAAAATGGGGGGGGCGTTGACTGAAGCTTTCTTT. This sequence encodes CASKMGGALTEAFF. This sequence joins TRBV28 and TRBJ1-1; a weak D match, TRBD1 (6 bases). This CDR3 contains 14 residues. CDR1 MDHEN and CDR2 SYDVKM come from the germline V gene. Trimming removed 7 bases at V and 5 bases at J, with 17 bases between.

V and J are TRBV27 and TRBJ2-7, with D possibly matching TRBD2 (5 bases). CDR3 length: 14 residues. Trimming shortened V by 0 bases and J by 3 bases, and 9 bases separated the two germline ends. Germline V lookup: CDR1 MNHEY, CDR2 SMNVEV (reference sequence). The CDR3 DNA sequence: TGTGCCAGCAGTTTATCAGGCGGGTTCTACGAGCAGTACTTC. It specifies CASSLSGGFYEQYF.

The rearrangement joins TRBV14 to TRBJ1-1; 8 positions agree with TRBD1. The V gene end was trimmed by 4 bases and the J gene end by 4 bases; junction bases not matched to a gene: 8. In germline, CDR1 is SGHDN, CDR2 FVKESK. The CDR3 has 15 residues. CDR3 sequence: CASSLTYRGSTEAFF. CDR3 coding DNA: TGTGCCAGCAGCCTAACGTACAGGGGGAGCACTGAAGCTTTCTTT.

The rearrangement links TRBV7-2 to TRBJ2-1; TRBD2 might be the D (5 bases). The V end was cut by 3 bases, the J end by 9 bases, with 24 bases between. CDR1 is SGHTA, CDR2 FQGNSA, per germline. The CDR3 is 17 residues long. Here the CDR3 reads CASSLYSSIGTRGEQFF. CDR3 nucleotides: TGTGCCAGCAGCTTGTACTCTAGCATAGGCACACGGGGTGAGCAGTTCTTC.

The J gene is TRBJ1-3, the V gene TRBV6-6; the D is unclear. Germline loops: CDR1 MNHNY, CDR2 SVGAGI (reference sequence). The V gene lost 5 bases and the J gene lost 4 bases, with 9 bases spanning the gap. The CDR3 consists of 13 residues. The CDR3 sequence is CASSVDRGNTIYF. Written as DNA, the CDR3 is TGTGCCAGCAGTGTTGACCGGGGAAACACCATATATTTT.

This clone appeared a few times. The V and J genes are TRBV9 and TRBJ2-6; D is unresolved. Germline CDR1 and CDR2: SGDLS and YYNGEE. The CDR3 runs to 16 residues. With 3 bases removed from V and 0 bases from J, the gap between germline ends came to 10 bases. For the CDR3, the DNA is TGTGCCAGCAGCGCCGTTATCAGCTCTGGGGCCAACGTCCTGACTTTC. Amino acids: CASSAVISSGANVLTF.